The next 18 T cell receptor beta chains were all read from a single sample in a study of CD8+CD57+ T cells in acquired aplastic anemia. TCR beta VDJ and CDR3 were profiled, and genomic DNA was the template. MiXCR was run by TCRdb on the reads, yielding one entry per CDR3 protein. Of 400,000 to 500,000 distinct CDR3 sequences in the sample, 55% to 75% were seen once. Sample: sorted CD4+, CD8+, or CD8+CD57+ T cells (not recorded which) from PBMCs. These TCRs come from a human donor in good health, serving as a control.

This clonotype has a single count. Relative to the germline gene, one junction end is altered; a read error may explain this. The genes are TRBV5-1 and TRBJ2-1, with a weak D call TRBD1 (7 bases). CDR3 length: 15 amino acids. CDR1 is SGHRS and CDR2 is YFSETQ in the germline V gene. CDR3 sequence reads: CASRTTGTANNEQFF. The DNA for the CDR3 is TGTGCCAGCAGGACTACCGGGACAGCCAACAATGAGCAGTTCTTC.

The chain is built from TRBV5-5 and TRBJ1-6; D gene uncertain. The CDR3 totals 16 residues. Per germline, CDR1 SGHKS and CDR2 YYEKEE (reference sequence). Deletions cut 5 bases from V and 8 bases from J, with 20 bases between. CDR3 coding DNA: TGTGCCAGCAGTGTCCAGGCAAGGGCCGCTGATTCACCCCTCCACTTT. It translates to CASSVQARAADSPLHF.

The V call is TRBV5-1, the J call TRBJ1-6; D unclear. The CDR3 is 15 residues long. CDR1 and CDR2 from the germline V gene are SGHRS and YFSETQ. V lost 4 bases, J lost 10 bases, and 18 bases lay in between. DNA for the CDR3: TGCGCCAGCAGCGTCAAACCAGGCTGGGAGTCACCCCTCCACTTT. It translates to CASSVKPGWESPLHF.

The genes are TRBV9 and TRBJ1-3; perhaps TRBD1 as D (5 bases). Germline assignment: CDR1 SGDLS and CDR2 YYNGEE. The CDR3 loop spans 15 amino acids. Trimming stripped 3 bases from V and 13 bases from J, with 23 bases between. The CDR3 DNA reads as TGTGCCAGCAGCGAAGGAACTAGCGGGGGGGGAGATATATATTTT. It codes for CASSEGTSGGGDIYF.

Worth noting for this clonotype: No DNA is shown, since the ends of the CDR3 on it are uncertain; the CDR3 is the one TCRdb lists. The rearrangement uses TRBV9 and TRBJ2-7. The CDR3 has 14 residues if both end residues are counted. Germline assignment: CDR1 SGDLS and CDR2 YYNGEE. The CDR3 sequence is CASTEALWLHLRYF.

This clonotype appeared a single time. The chain is built from TRBV7-8 and TRBJ2-5; D perhaps matches TRBD2 (5 bases). The CDR3 consists of 18 residues. Germline V gives CDR1 SGHVS, CDR2 FQNEAQ. Trimming removed 1 base at V and 5 bases at J, with 23 bases between. In DNA form, the CDR3 reads TGTGCCAGCAGCTTAGGCCAGAACACCGGGGAGCTGTATGAGACCCAGTACTTC. Its translation is CASSLGQNTGELYETQYF.

The chain is built from TRBV11-2 and TRBJ2-1, with 9 bases aligning to TRBD1. CDR3 length: 21 residues. The V segment lost 8 bases and the J segment 2 bases; nucleotides outside the gene matches: 25. Germline CDR1 and CDR2: SGHAT and FQNNGV. This CDR3 is CASDTVQREEGDRAAYNEQFF. DNA of the CDR3: TGTGCCAGCGACACAGTACAGAGGGAGGAGGGGGACAGGGCGGCCTACAATGAGCAGTTCTTC.

The sample holds one count of this clonotype. One junction end does not reproduce the germline sequence, and a read error may be involved. The chain couples TRBV7-7 to TRBJ1-6; D unclear. CDR1 SSHAT and CDR2 FNYEAQ come from the germline V gene (reference sequence). CDR3 size: 14 residues. In DNA form, the CDR3 reads TGTGCCAGCAGCCCGGCCCCAGGTGCACCCCCCCACTTTTTT. It codes for CASSPAPGAPPHFF.

This clonotype was found many times. The J gene is TRBJ1-2, the V gene TRBV5-4; possible D gene TRBD1, 6 bases. Germline V CDR1 and CDR2: SGHNT, YYREEE (reference sequence). Trimming pared 4 bases from V and 3 bases from J, leaving 13 bases between. The CDR3 covers 14 residues. In nucleotides, the CDR3 is TGTGCCAGCAGCCAGGGGTTAGGGGACTATGGCTACACCTTC. Translation gives CASSQGLGDYGYTF. The full variable domain, in which reference TRBV5-4 and TRBJ1-2 provide the parts outside the CDR3, is ETGVTQSPTHLIKTRGQQVTLRCSSQSGHNTVSWYQQALGQGPQFIFQYYREEENGRGNFPPRFSGLQFPNYSSELNVNALELDDSALYLCASSQGLGDYGYTFGSGTRLTVV.

About this clonotype itself: The junction departs from the called germline gene at one end, perhaps through a read error. The chain combines TRBV29-1 with TRBJ1-5; maybe TRBD1 (6 bases). The CDR3 is 14 residues long. Germline V gene sequence: CDR1 SQVTM, CDR2 ANQGSEA. CDR3 in DNA: TGCAGTGCAGGGGACACGGGGGGGACTCAGGAGCAGCATTTC. Translating it yields CSAGDTGGTQEQHF.

This clonotype was observed at least ten times. This chain joins TRBV29-1 and TRBJ2-1; D remains ambiguous. CDR1 SQVTM and CDR2 ANQGSEA come from the germline V gene. The CDR3 is 13 residues long. Trimming removed 0 bases at V and 5 bases at J, with 8 bases between. CDR3 in amino acids: CSVEDWADNEQFF. DNA of the CDR3: TGCAGCGTTGAAGATTGGGCAGACAATGAGCAGTTCTTC.

Note on this clonotype: Relative to the germline gene, one junction end is altered; a read error may explain this. The rearrangement uses TRBV29-1 and TRBJ1-4; no firm D call. The germline CDR1 and CDR2 sequences are SQVTM and ANQGSEA. CDR3 size: 14 residues. The CDR3 DNA reads as TGCAGCGTTGAGGGGAGAGCCGTTGATGATGGCTTCTTCTTC. Translating it yields CSVEGRAVDDGFFF.

The CDR3 loop is CASSRDRSYYEQYF. DNA of the CDR3: TGTGCCAGCAGCCGGGACAGATCCTACTACGAGCAGTACTTC. The chain employs TRBV2 and TRBJ2-7; TRBD1 matches 7 bases. In germline, CDR1 is SNHLY, CDR2 FYNNEI. The J segment lost 3 bases and the V segment lost 6 bases, leaving 8 bases of the junction unmatched. This CDR3 has 14 residues.

The chain combines TRBV6-1 with TRBJ1-2; 7 bases align to TRBD1. V lost 5 bases to trimming and J lost 7 bases; unmatched junction nucleotides: 10. In germline, CDR1 is MNHNS, CDR2 SASEGT. The CDR3 is made up of 14 amino acids. The chain's CDR3 is CASSPPQGGIGYTF. Written as DNA, the CDR3 is TGTGCCAGCAGTCCTCCTCAGGGGGGCATTGGCTACACCTTC.

There are many counts of this clonotype. V gene TRBV3-1 combines with J gene TRBJ2-5, with a possible D match to TRBD2 (6 bases). V was pared by 0 bases and J by 7 bases, with 12 bases between. This CDR3 comprises 14 residues. Looked up from germline, CDR1 is LGHDT and CDR2 is YNNKEL (reference sequence). Here the CDR3 reads CASSQERGVGTQYF. The CDR3 coding sequence is TGTGCCAGCAGCCAAGAACGCGGGGTGGGGACCCAGTACTTC.

The sample holds many counts of this clonotype. The J gene is TRBJ1-3, the V gene TRBV6-6; a possible D gene is TRBD1 (5 bases). CDR3 length: 18 residues. Trimming shortened V by 0 bases and J by 0 bases, and 15 bases separated the two germline ends. Germline-derived CDR1 and CDR2 are MNHNY and SVGAGI (reference sequence). In DNA form, the CDR3 reads TGTGCCAGCAGTTACTCGAGAGGGGCAGGCCCCTCTGGAAACACCATATATTTT. Translated: CASSYSRGAGPSGNTIYF.

J is TRBJ1-6 and V is TRBV19; 7 bases agree with TRBD1. Unmatched junction bases numbered 12, after V lost 3 bases and J lost 7 bases. This CDR3 is built from 17 residues. Per germline, CDR1 LNHDA and CDR2 SQIVND (reference sequence). The CDR3, as DNA: TGTGCCAGTAGTATCTCGACCTTGACAGGGCAAAATTCACCCCTCCACTTT. Translating gives CASSISTLTGQNSPLHF.

V usage is TRBV6-2 or TRBV6-3 and J usage is TRBJ2-1; 14 nucleotides agree with TRBD2. J was trimmed by 7 bases and V by 7 bases; bases with no gene match: 6. CDR3 length: 15 amino acids. CDR1 is MNHEY and CDR2 is SVGEGT in the germline V gene. The CDR3 region is CASIPGTSGGNEQFF. The CDR3 nucleotides read TGTGCCAGCATTCCCGGGACTAGCGGGGGTAATGAGCAGTTCTTC.